One sample yielded the 22 T cell receptor beta chains listed below, sequenced in a study of patients and donors after allogeneic stem cell transplantation. Via MiXCR, TCRdb re-called the RT-PCR reads, giving one row per CDR3 protein. In the table there are 20,000 or so distinct CDR3 sequences, 4.9% of which are singletons. Sequenced material: blood, either unsorted or a sorted T cell fraction (not recorded which). These receptors were collected from a human donor who was either an allogeneic HSCT recipient or a stem cell or donor lymphocyte infusion donor (not recorded which). It is not recorded whose cells these are; they may come from a transplant donor.

The chain employs TRBV19 and TRBJ2-1; 11 positions match TRBD2. Germline CDR1 reads LNHDA; CDR2 reads SQIVND (reference sequence). The V gene end was trimmed by 9 bases and the J gene end by 5 bases; junction bases not matched to a gene: 15. The CDR3 sequence is 17 residues long. The CDR3 loop reads CARLVVGLAEPNNEQFF. As DNA, the CDR3 is TGTGCCAGATTAGTAGTGGGACTAGCGGAACCTAACAATGAGCAGTTCTTC.

This clonotype is termed medium-sized. This sequence joins TRBV4-2 and TRBJ2-7, with TRBD2 matching 7 bases. CDR3 length: 16 amino acids. The V gene end was trimmed by 3 bases and the J gene end by 1 base; junction bases not matched to a gene: 9. Per the germline V gene, CDR1 is LGHNA and CDR2 is YNFKEQ. The CDR3 sequence: CASSQGSASGSYEQYF. CDR3 bases: TGTGCCAGCAGCCAGGGATCGGCTAGCGGATCCTACGAGCAGTACTTC.

The chain recombines TRBV11-1 with TRBJ2-2; 8 nucleotides agree with TRBD2. The CDR3 totals 17 residues. Germline trimming cut 3 bases from V and 5 bases from J; bases unmatched to any gene: 11. Germline CDR1 is SGHAT and CDR2 is FQDESV (reference sequence). CDR3 protein: CASSLSGTRIVTGELFF. In DNA form, the CDR3 reads TGTGCCAGCAGCTTGTCCGGGACTAGAATTGTTACCGGGGAGCTGTTTTTT.

This clonotype was counted at least ten times. V and J are TRBV10-3 and TRBJ2-1; possibly TRBD2 for D (6 bases). Trimming took 9 bases from V and 7 from J, leaving 13 bases between them. CDR1 is ENHRY, CDR2 SYGVKD, per germline. The CDR3 extends over 12 amino acids. The CDR3 spells CAMGRDSNEQFF. As DNA, the CDR3 is TGTGCCATGGGTCGGGACTCTAATGAGCAGTTCTTC.

This clonotype was picked up many times. One end of the junction does not line up with germline, which may come from a read error. The CDR3 region is CASSQAGGSYEQYF. CDR3 coding DNA: TGTGCCAGCAGTCAAGCGGGGGGCTCCTACGAGCAGTACTTC. The chain carries TRBV2 and TRBJ2-7, with 9 bases aligning to TRBD2. There are 14 residues in the CDR3. CDR1 and CDR2 (germline): SNHLY, FYNNEI.

In this sample, this clonotype turned up many times. The V gene is TRBV7-9, the J gene TRBJ1-2; TRBD1 is a possible D gene (6 bases). This CDR3 comprises 12 residues. Trimming left V 8 bases short and J 9 bases short, with 16 bases between. Per the germline V gene, CDR1 is SEHNR and CDR2 is FQNEAQ (reference sequence). CDR3 DNA sequence: TGTGCCAGCGATCGAGATGGACAGCGCTACACCTTC. Translated: CASDRDGQRYTF.

This clonotype has more than one count but fewer than ten. V usage is TRBV6-5 and J usage is TRBJ1-1; no firm D call. Trimming removed 1 base from V and 4 bases from J, with 10 bases in between. Germline V lookup: CDR1 MNHEY, CDR2 SVGAGI. The CDR3 totals 14 residues. In nucleotides, the CDR3 is TGTGCCAGCAGTTACTTACCCGACGGCACTGAAGCTTTCTTT. It specifies CASSYLPDGTEAFF.

This clonotype was picked up many times. The V gene is TRBV9, the J gene TRBJ1-5; D remains unclear. Per the germline V gene, CDR1 is SGDLS and CDR2 is YYNGEE. V was trimmed by 2 bases and J by 5 bases, leaving 8 bases between them. This CDR3 spans 13 amino acids. The CDR3 here is CASSVFADQPQHF. The CDR3 nucleotides are TGTGCCAGCAGCGTTTTTGCGGATCAGCCCCAGCATTTT. Complete variable domain (other parts from reference TRBV9 and TRBJ1-5): DSGVTQTPKHLITATGQRVTLRCSPRSGDLSVYWYQQSLDQGLQFLIQYYNGEERAKGNILERFSAQQFPDLHSELNLSSLELGDSALYFCASSVFADQPQHFGDGTRLSIL.

This clonotype was picked up a small number of times. The chain carries TRBV7-9 and TRBJ2-7, with unresolved D. V lost 5 bases, J lost 2 bases, and 10 bases lay in between. CDR3 length: 13 amino acids. Germline V gives CDR1 SEHNR, CDR2 FQNEAQ (reference sequence). Here the CDR3 DNA reads TGTGCCAGCAGCCCTACACACCCCTACGAGCAGTACTTC. Protein product: CASSPTHPYEQYF.

The chain has TRBV6-1 and TRBJ2-7; TRBD2 matches 8 bases. This CDR3 has 14 amino acids. J gave up 6 bases and V 1 base, and 5 bases lay outside the gene matches. Germline lookup yields CDR1 MNHNS and CDR2 SASEGT. The CDR3 DNA reads TGTGCCAGCAGTGAAGTCGGCGGGAGGCCCGAGCAGTACTTC. Protein: CASSEVGGRPEQYF.

This clonotype was seen a handful of times. This chain joins TRBV7-7 and TRBJ2-7; D is uncertain. CDR1 is SSHAT, CDR2 FNYEAQ, per germline (reference sequence). V dropped 5 bases and J dropped 3 bases, with 14 bases sitting between them. This CDR3 contains 14 residues. DNA of the CDR3: TGTGCCAGCAGCCCTATCCCGATAAACTACGAGCAGTACTTC. Protein product: CASSPIPINYEQYF.

The V call is TRBV27, the J call TRBJ2-3, with 10 bases identical to TRBD1. V dropped 6 bases and J dropped 5; count of bases not matched to a gene: 8. The CDR3 runs to 15 residues. Germline V gene lookup returns CDR1 MNHEY and CDR2 SMNVEV (reference sequence). CDR3 sequence reads: CASRPDRGRGDTQYF. The CDR3 nucleotides are TGTGCCAGCAGACCTGACAGGGGGCGGGGAGATACGCAGTATTTT.

This clonotype was recorded many times. This chain connects TRBV3-1 to TRBJ2-7; D ambiguous. Trimming cost V 8 bases and J 5 bases, with 10 bases left between them. This CDR3 contains 11 residues. CDR1 and CDR2 from the germline V gene are LGHDT and YNNKEL (reference sequence). CDR3 sequence: CASGLYDEQYF. CDR3 sequence (DNA): TGTGCCAGCGGCCTCTATGACGAGCAGTACTTC.

This clonotype was seen many times. The V and J genes are TRBV20-1 and TRBJ2-5; no clear D gene. The CDR3 consists of 10 residues. V was shortened by 0 bases and J by 4 bases, with 0 bases between the two germline ends. Germline loops: CDR1 DFQATT, CDR2 SNEGSKA (reference sequence). The CDR3 region has the DNA TGCAGTGCTAGAGAAGAGACCCAGTACTTC. Encoded protein: CSAREETQYF.

This clonotype was seen repeatedly, ten times or more. The rearrangement uses TRBV28 and TRBJ2-5, with D perhaps TRBD2 (7 bases). Germline-derived CDR1 and CDR2 are MDHEN and SYDVKM. V was trimmed by 2 bases and J by 4 bases, leaving 14 bases between them. The CDR3 contains 15 residues. The CDR3 here is CASSLGGAGGETQYF. The CDR3 nucleotides read TGTGCCAGCAGTTTAGGGGGGGCAGGAGGAGAGACCCAGTACTTC.

The sample holds many counts of this clonotype. The rearrangement uses TRBV24-1 and TRBJ1-2; D gene uncertain. CDR1 and CDR2 (germline): KGHDR, SFDVKD. The CDR3 extends over 12 amino acids. The V end lost 9 bases, the J end lost 7 bases, and 14 bases lay between the germline ends. CDR3 in DNA: TGTGCCACCCGAAGCGAATATGGTGGCTACACCTTC. This codes for CATRSEYGGYTF.

This clonotype has a handful of counts. The gene calls are TRBV10-2 and TRBJ1-2; TRBD1 might be the D (6 bases). Trimming took 6 bases from V and 4 from J, leaving 18 bases between them. Germline V gene sequence: CDR1 WSHSY, CDR2 SAAADI. This CDR3 has 15 residues. The CDR3 DNA follows: TGCGCCAGCAGCGCCCACCCGACAGGCGCCTATGGCTACACCTTC. It translates to CASSAHPTGAYGYTF.

This clonotype showed up just a few times. The DNA of the CDR3 is TGTGCCAGCAGCCTCTATGGGGGTTCGTCGGCGGAACTGTTTTTT. Translated: CASSLYGGSSAELFF. This rearrangement joins TRBV7-3 to TRBJ1-4; a weak D match, TRBD1 (5 bases). From germline, CDR1 is SGHTA and CDR2 FQGTGA. The V gene lost 5 bases and the J gene lost 12 bases, with 22 bases spanning the gap. CDR3 length: 15 amino acids.

The genes are TRBV28 and TRBJ1-4; no clear D. The V gene lost 6 bases and the J gene lost 7 bases, with 21 bases spanning the gap. Germline V gives CDR1 MDHEN, CDR2 SYDVKM. This CDR3 has 16 residues. CDR3 amino acids: CASSPGGGPSSEKLFF. As DNA, the CDR3 is TGTGCCAGCAGCCCCGGAGGTGGGCCCTCCTCTGAAAAACTGTTTTTT.

This clonotype came up many times. A read error may account for a junction end that differs from germline. The rearrangement links TRBV18 to TRBJ2-1, with TRBD1 identical over 12 bases. Germline V CDR1 and CDR2: KGHSH, LQKENI. The length of the CDR3 is 13 residues. CDR3 amino acids: CASSPLLWDRGLF. DNA for the CDR3: TGTGCCAGCTCACCACTTTTATGGGACAGGGGGCTCTTC.

The table lists this clonotype with many counts. The V and J genes are TRBV24-1 and TRBJ1-2, with D possibly being TRBD1 (6 bases). V was cut by 4 bases and J by 7 bases, with 27 bases left in between. The CDR3 contains 18 residues. Germline CDR1 and CDR2: KGHDR and SFDVKD. The CDR3 is CATSDPVTTGFGESGYTF. In nucleotides, the CDR3 is TGTGCCACCAGTGACCCAGTTACTACAGGGTTCGGAGAGTCTGGCTACACCTTC.

This clonotype came up many times. The chain uses TRBV10-3 and TRBJ1-2; tentative D call: TRBD1 (6 bases). V lost 3 bases to trimming and J lost 5 bases, with 16 bases between them. The CDR3 covers 15 residues. From germline, CDR1 is ENHRY and CDR2 SYGVKD. CDR3 sequence (DNA): TGTGCCATCAGTGACCCTTACAGGGTTTTTTATGGCTACACCTTC. Encoded protein: CAISDPYRVFYGYTF.